Each of the 30 T cell receptor beta chains below was sequenced from the same sample in a study of response to subunit inactivated influenza vaccine. MiXCR, applied by TCRdb to the RT-PCR reads, yields one record per CDR3 protein. This sample has about 500,000 distinct CDR3 sequences; roughly 7.9% occur once, and the top ten carry around 12%. The source was PBMCs from blood, collected less than 30 months after vaccination. All receptors derive from a man in his fifties or sixties who received an inactivated influenza vaccine.

V is TRBV4-3 and J is TRBJ2-1; either TRBD1 or TRBD2 may supply D (5 bases each). Germline V gene data show CDR1 as LGHNA and CDR2 as YSLEER. V lost 3 bases and J 5 bases, leaving 17 bases between the germline ends. This CDR3 region has 16 residues. CDR3 region: CASSHPPGTGDNEQFF. The CDR3 DNA is TGCGCCAGCAGCCACCCCCCCGGGACGGGTGACAATGAGCAGTTCTTC.

This clonotype was recorded a few times. This chain uses TRBV24-1 with TRBJ2-3, with TRBD1 matching 8 bases. Germline assignment: CDR1 KGHDR and CDR2 SFDVKD. This CDR3 contains 17 residues. V lost 1 base to trimming and J lost 5 bases; unmatched junction nucleotides: 10. CDR3 nucleotides: TGTGCCACCAGTGATTTCCGCGGGACAGGACCCAAAGATACGCAGTATTTT. This encodes CATSDFRGTGPKDTQYF.

This clonotype was seen only a few times. The CDR3 reads CASSRLLAGTYNEQFF. The CDR3 DNA sequence: TGTGCCAGCAGCCGTTTACTAGCGGGTACCTACAATGAGCAGTTCTTC. V gene TRBV3-1 combines with J gene TRBJ2-1; 9 nucleotides line up with TRBD2. The J segment lost 2 bases and the V segment lost 4 bases, leaving 6 bases of the junction unmatched. Germline lookup yields CDR1 LGHDT and CDR2 YNNKEL (reference sequence). This CDR3 has 16 amino acids.

This clonotype has at least ten counts. The chain recombines TRBV6-6 with TRBJ2-3, with 9 positions matching TRBD2. V dropped 4 bases and J dropped 3; count of bases not matched to a gene: 2. Germline lookup yields CDR1 MNHNY and CDR2 SVGAGI (reference sequence). The CDR3 is made up of 14 amino acids. CDR3 sequence: CASSFSGSTDTQYF. The CDR3 bases are TGTGCCAGCAGTTTTAGCGGGAGTACAGATACGCAGTATTTT.

This chain's CDR3 is CASSPQAVSSYNEQFF. CDR3 coding DNA: TGTGCCAGCAGTCCTCAAGCGGTTAGCTCCTACAATGAGCAGTTCTTC. The rearrangement links TRBV27 to TRBJ2-1, with D possibly being TRBD2 (5 bases). CDR1 MNHEY and CDR2 SMNVEV come from the germline V gene (reference sequence). V dropped 5 bases and J dropped 0 bases, with 14 bases sitting between them. The CDR3 is 16 amino acids.

The chain carries TRBV7-2 and TRBJ2-1; possible D gene TRBD1, 5 bases. Germline V gives CDR1 SGHTA, CDR2 FQGNSA. V was clipped by 5 bases and J by 2 bases, with 13 bases between them. The CDR3 length is 15 residues. The CDR3 reads CASSAGHATYNEQFF. CDR3 bases: TGTGCCAGCAGCGCCGGACATGCGACCTACAATGAGCAGTTCTTC.

Ten or more counts support this clonotype. Written as DNA, the CDR3 is TGTGCCAGCTTCCGGGCTAGCGGCCACAATGAGCAGTTCTTC. This sequence encodes CASFRASGHNEQFF. The chain links TRBV6-1 to TRBJ2-1, with 7 nucleotides matching TRBD2. Germline CDR1 reads MNHNS; CDR2 reads SASEGT. The CDR3 sequence is 14 residues long. V dropped 8 bases and J dropped 5; count of bases not matched to a gene: 9.

The gene calls are TRBV12-3 or TRBV12-4 and TRBJ1-4; the D is unclear. The CDR3 is 17 amino acids. With 5 bases removed from V and 7 bases from J, the gap between germline ends came to 23 bases. DNA for the CDR3: TGTGCCAGCAGTCGGGGTGCCAGCAGTTTGATCGGTGAAAAACTGTTTTTT. Protein: CASSRGASSLIGEKLFF.

At least ten counts were recorded for this clonotype. V usage is TRBV12-3 or TRBV12-4 and J usage is TRBJ1-5; D is uncertain. This CDR3 spans 13 amino acids. V lost 6 bases to trimming and J lost 2 bases, with 8 bases between them. The CDR3 sequence: CASRLGGNQPQHF. CDR3 sequence (DNA): TGTGCCAGCAGACTCGGTGGCAATCAGCCCCAGCATTTT.

The chain links TRBV20-1 to TRBJ1-3, with D maybe TRBD1 (6 bases). CDR1 is DFQATT and CDR2 is SNEGSKA in the germline V gene (reference sequence). V gave up 0 bases and J gave up 0 bases, with 12 bases separating them. This CDR3 region has 16 residues. In DNA, the CDR3 is TGCAGTGCTAGAGATGGGGGCAGGAGCTCTGGAAACACCATATATTTT. This sequence encodes CSARDGGRSSGNTIYF.

This clonotype was recorded a few times. The rearrangement links TRBV5-5 to TRBJ2-7; maybe TRBD1 (7 bases). Germline V lookup: CDR1 SGHKS, CDR2 YYEKEE (reference sequence). This CDR3 is 15 amino acids long. Between the trimmed V and J ends, which lost 4 bases and 1 base, there was a span of 15 bases. The CDR3 region has the DNA TGTGCCAGCAGCAAGGCGGGGACAGCTTCCTACGAGCAGTACTTC. This translates into CASSKAGTASYEQYF.

The rearrangement links TRBV5-1 to TRBJ2-1, with 13 bases that match TRBD2. The CDR3 is 21 residues long. The J segment lost 3 bases and the V segment lost 2 bases, leaving 17 bases of the junction unmatched. CDR1 is SGHRS, CDR2 YFSETQ, per germline. CDR3 nucleotides: TGCGCCAGCAGCTTCACCCCCACCACTAGCGGGAGGGCCCGCAGCTACAATGAGCAGTTCTTC. Its protein is CASSFTPTTSGRARSYNEQFF.

This clonotype was recorded many times. The rearrangement links TRBV29-1 to TRBJ1-2; 10 nucleotides match TRBD1. V lost 4 bases to trimming and J lost 7 bases; unmatched junction nucleotides: 3. Looked up from germline, CDR1 is SQVTM and CDR2 is ANQGSEA. This CDR3 is 12 amino acids long. The CDR3 region is CSVGDRGFGYTF. CDR3 in DNA: TGCAGCGTTGGGGACAGGGGCTTTGGCTACACCTTC.

In its sample, this clonotype was seen a few times. This sequence joins TRBV20-1 and TRBJ2-5; D is possibly TRBD1 (6 bases). The germline V and J ends were trimmed by 6 bases and 5 bases, with 19 bases remaining between them. The length of the CDR3 is 14 residues. Per the germline V gene, CDR1 is DFQATT and CDR2 is SNEGSKA (reference sequence). The CDR3 nucleotides are TGCAGTGCCGCCCTGGACAGCTTAGTGGAGACCCAGTACTTC. The encoded protein is CSAALDSLVETQYF.

This clonotype appeared a few times. V usage is TRBV29-1 and J usage is TRBJ1-3; 8 bases match TRBD1. The V and J ends lost 0 bases and 8 bases, in that order; junction bases with no gene match: 9. This CDR3 region has 15 residues. Germline-derived CDR1 and CDR2 are SQVTM and ANQGSEA. The CDR3 reads CSVEERAGGWDTIYF. The CDR3 DNA reads as TGCAGCGTTGAAGAAAGGGCAGGGGGCTGGGACACCATATATTTT.

The genes are TRBV20-1 and TRBJ2-1; perhaps TRBD2 as D (6 bases). Looked up from germline, CDR1 is DFQATT and CDR2 is SNEGSKA (reference sequence). The CDR3 totals 13 residues. V was clipped by 6 bases and J by 2 bases, with 11 bases between them. CDR3 nucleotide sequence: TGCAGTGCCCCGGTAGCGGCCTACAATGAGCAGTTCTTC. Its translation is CSAPVAAYNEQFF.

This clonotype was counted ten times or more. The chain carries TRBV11-2 and TRBJ2-4; D might be TRBD1 or TRBD2, each matching 6 bases. The CDR3 sequence is 15 residues long. Trimming removed 5 bases at V and 6 bases at J, with 17 bases between. Germline V gene sequence: CDR1 SGHAT, CDR2 FQNNGV. The CDR3 region is CASSPALGGGNIQYF. Here the CDR3 DNA reads TGTGCCAGCAGCCCGGCGCTCGGAGGGGGAAACATTCAGTACTTC.

This clonotype was counted at least ten times. V gene TRBV7-2 combines with J gene TRBJ2-2; 8 bases line up with TRBD1. Per the germline V gene, CDR1 is SGHTA and CDR2 is FQGNSA. V shed 0 bases, J shed 2 bases, and the junction held 2 bases outside the gene matches. The CDR3 has 16 amino acids. CDR3 DNA: TGTGCCAGCAGCTTAGCCGGGACAGGTAACACCGGGGAGCTGTTTTTT. Translated, it gives CASSLAGTGNTGELFF.

This chain joins TRBV2 and TRBJ1-1; D ambiguous. Germline assignment: CDR1 SNHLY and CDR2 FYNNEI. This CDR3 is 12 amino acids long. Trimming removed 5 bases at V and 1 base at J, with 5 bases between. The CDR3 nucleotides read TGTGCCAGCAGTATATCGAACACTGAAGCTTTCTTT. This encodes CASSISNTEAFF.

This rearrangement joins TRBV5-1 to TRBJ1-1; no definite D call. CDR3 size: 12 residues. V was trimmed by 0 bases and J by 10 bases, leaving 10 bases between them. In germline, CDR1 is SGHRS, CDR2 YFSETQ. The CDR3 nucleotides read TGCGCCAGCAGCTTGGCCGGGTTGGGAGCTTTCTTT. Amino acid sequence: CASSLAGLGAFF. Full variable domain (missing parts from reference TRBV5-1 and TRBJ1-1): KAGVTQTPRYLIKTRGQQVTLSCSPISGHRSVSWYQQTPGQGLQFLFEYFSETQRNKGNFPGRFSGRQFSNSRSEMNVSTLELGDSALYLCASSLAGLGAFFGQGTRLTVV.

In this sample, this clonotype turned up many times. V usage is TRBV29-1 and J usage is TRBJ2-3, with 8 bases that match TRBD2. The CDR3 contains 14 residues. Trimming at V came to 3 bases and at J to 0 bases, leaving 2 bases not matched to a gene. The V gene's germline CDR1 is SQVTM and CDR2 ANQGSEA. The CDR3 DNA is TGCAGCGTTGATGAGCGGGAGAGCACAGATACGCAGTATTTT. It translates to CSVDERESTDTQYF.

This clonotype turned up a few times. V and J are TRBV7-8 and TRBJ2-3; the match to TRBD2 covers 11 bases. Per the germline V gene, CDR1 is SGHVS and CDR2 is FQNEAQ. The V gene end was trimmed by 5 bases and the J gene end by 0 bases; junction bases not matched to a gene: 4. The CDR3 length is 16 residues. CDR3 amino acids: CASSRRLAGSTDTQYF. CDR3 sequence (DNA): TGTGCCAGCAGCCGAAGACTAGCGGGAAGCACAGATACGCAGTATTTT.

In this sample, this clonotype turned up many times. The CDR3 DNA follows: TGTGCCAGCAGCCCGCAAACAAGGACTGAAGCTTTCTTT. It specifies CASSPQTRTEAFF. V and J are TRBV7-2 and TRBJ1-1; D not certain. Germline V CDR1 and CDR2: SGHTA, FQGNSA. Trimming took 5 bases from V and 5 from J, leaving 12 bases between them. There are 13 residues in the CDR3.

This clonotype was recorded at least ten times. This rearrangement joins TRBV27 to TRBJ1-4; possibly TRBD1 for D (6 bases). Germline V gives CDR1 MNHEY, CDR2 SMNVEV (reference sequence). The CDR3 loop spans 14 amino acids. The V end was cut by 8 bases, the J end by 2 bases, with 12 bases between. DNA for the CDR3: TGTGCCAGCGGGGGCGACAGCACTAATGAAAAACTGTTTTTT. It specifies CASGGDSTNEKLFF.

The rearrangement uses TRBV12-3 or TRBV12-4 and TRBJ2-3; unclear D gene. V lost 3 bases and J lost 5, with 6 bases in between. This CDR3 spans 12 amino acids. CDR3 residues: CASSFLQDTQYF. The CDR3 DNA sequence: TGTGCCAGCAGTTTTTTGCAAGATACGCAGTATTTT.

This clonotype showed up just a few times. V gene TRBV6-1 combines with J gene TRBJ1-6; unclear D gene. CDR1 and CDR2 (germline): MNHNS, SASEGT. This CDR3 spans 14 amino acids. V lost 6 bases and J lost 7, with 13 bases in between. The CDR3 spells CASSRTGINSPLHF. The CDR3 nucleotides are TGTGCCAGCAGCAGGACGGGTATAAATTCACCCCTCCACTTT.

This chain uses TRBV5-1 with TRBJ1-1, with D maybe TRBD1 (6 bases). There are 19 residues in the CDR3. Germline V gives CDR1 SGHRS, CDR2 YFSETQ. V was shortened by 3 bases and J by 4 bases, with 28 bases between the two germline ends. The CDR3, as DNA: TGCGCCAGCAGCTACGGGGTCGGGAACAGGGTAATTTTGGGCACTGAAGCTTTCTTT. Amino acid sequence: CASSYGVGNRVILGTEAFF.

There are many counts of this clonotype. The chain carries TRBV12-3 or TRBV12-4 and TRBJ2-7; D call uncertain. V lost 1 base and J lost 2, with 6 bases in between. This CDR3 comprises 13 residues. The CDR3 here is CASSLVGTYEQYF. In DNA, the CDR3 is TGTGCCAGCAGTTTAGTTGGCACCTACGAGCAGTACTTC.

The V and J genes are TRBV10-3 and TRBJ1-2; D unclear. Germline assignment: CDR1 ENHRY and CDR2 SYGVKD. V was clipped by 4 bases and J by 8 bases, with 14 bases between them. This CDR3 region has 13 residues. The DNA for the CDR3 is TGTGCCATCAGTGCACCCGGGATGGGGGGCTACACCTTC. Translation gives CAISAPGMGGYTF.

The V gene is TRBV4-2, the J gene TRBJ1-4; tentative D call: TRBD1 (6 bases). Per the germline V gene, CDR1 is LGHNA and CDR2 is YNFKEQ. CDR3 length: 17 residues. V was trimmed by 0 bases and J by 3 bases, leaving 14 bases between them. As DNA, the CDR3 is TGTGCCAGCAGCCAAGATCTGGTCCGACAGGCTAATGAAAAACTGTTTTTT. Translating it yields CASSQDLVRQANEKLFF.